Following are 3 T cell receptor beta chains from one sample sequenced in a study of T cells in Graves' hyperthyroidism and ophthalmopathy. Amplified TCR beta CDR3 regions came from RNA transcripts. HTBI primers were employed in a first-round RT-PCR of the TCR CDR3. TCRdb re-called the multiplex PCR reads with MiXCR, one entry per CDR3 protein. The repertoire holds approximately 520,000 distinct CDR3 sequences, with roughly a quarter as singletons. The sequenced sample consisted of blood. The receptors shown here come from a woman in her thirties with Graves' ophthalmopathy.

This clonotype was detected ten times or more. This chain uses TRBV28 with TRBJ1-2; no clear D gene. V was pared by 6 bases and J by 0 bases, with 14 bases between. In germline, CDR1 is MDHEN, CDR2 SYDVKM. This CDR3 region has 15 residues. The CDR3 region has the DNA TGTGCCAGCAGCCCTGTCGGCATAGCTAACTATGGCTACACCTTC. Protein: CASSPVGIANYGYTF.

This clonotype was seen at least ten times. V is TRBV6-1 and J is TRBJ2-7; 8 bases are a match to TRBD2. J was trimmed by 2 bases and V by 4 bases; bases with no gene match: 7. Per germline, CDR1 MNHNS and CDR2 SASEGT. The CDR3 is made up of 15 amino acids. The CDR3 region is CASSAGTRSAYEQYF. CDR3 DNA: TGTGCCAGCAGTGCGGGGACTAGAAGTGCCTACGAGCAGTACTTC.

The chain recombines TRBV5-1 with TRBJ2-5; D possibly uses TRBD1 or TRBD2 (5 bases each). CDR3 length: 12 residues. Germline CDR1 and CDR2: SGHRS and YFSETQ. Trimming shortened V by 7 bases and J by 5 bases, and 12 bases separated the two germline ends. Written as DNA, the CDR3 is TGCGCCAGCGGCGTCGAGGGGGAGACCCAGTACTTC. It specifies CASGVEGETQYF.